The 2 T cell receptor beta chains below all came from one sample that was sequenced in a study of vaccination effects on CD4 cells after COVID-19. For these receptors, no antigen is known. Ahead of sequencing, the ViraFEST assay grew antigen-specific CD4+ T cells using viral peptide pools. When more than 9 days of culture had elapsed, CD4+ T cells were isolated. Participants got two doses of BNT162b2 or mRNA-1273 vaccine. Profiled with immunoSEQ multiplex PCR; TCRdb holds only in-frame clones, not every one. This repertoire shows 25,000 or so clones, 73% found once; its top ten account for 7.8%. This specimen consisted of CD4+ T cells from PBMCs cultured with SARS-CoV-2 spike peptides, obtained after COVID-19 vaccination. The receptors originated from a human donor who received a COVID-19 vaccine.

The rearrangement joins TRBV3-1 (or the pseudogene TRBV3-2) to TRBJ2-5, with 8 positions matching TRBD2. CDR3 size: 15 residues. V lost 4 bases to trimming and J lost 4 bases; unmatched junction nucleotides: 8. CDR1 is LGHDT, CDR2 YNNKEL, per germline (reference sequence). CDR3 protein: CASSPPSGRRETQYF. CDR3 DNA: TGTGCCAGCAGCCCCCCCAGCGGGAGAAGAGAGACCCAGTACTTC.

The chain joins TRBV19 to TRBJ1-5; 7 nucleotides agree with TRBD1. The CDR3 contains 15 residues. V dropped 7 bases and J dropped 0; count of bases not matched to a gene: 6. Germline V CDR1 and CDR2: LNHDA, SQIVND (reference sequence). CDR3 DNA sequence: TGTGCCAGTAAGCAGGGGGGTCTTAGCAATCAGCCCCAGCATTTT. Residues: CASKQGGLSNQPQHF. The entire variable domain, with the rest obtained from reference TRBV19 and TRBJ1-5, is as follows: DGGITQSPKYLFRKEGQNVTLSCEQNLNHDAMYWYRQDPGQGLRLIYYSQIVNDFQKGDIAEGYSVSREKKESFPLTVTSAQKNPTAFYLCASKQGGLSNQPQHFGDGTRLSIL.